The entry below describes one TCR beta chain. The sample is drawn from a study of T cell responses to AZD1222 COVID-19 vaccine. Here immunoSEQ multiplex PCR was the method, and the copy in TCRdb shows in-frame clones only, minus some. The sample carries 250,000 to 300,000 clones, roughly 93% recorded once. This CDR3 has 15 residues. This chain links TRBV21-1 with TRBJ1-6. TRBV21-1 is deemed a pseudogene. The TCR was taken from an adult who received the AZD1222 COVID-19 vaccine. Here the sequenced sample was peripheral blood, taken 28 days after the second AZD1222 dose. Here the CDR3 reads CASSKGEVDDSPLHF. Here the CDR3 DNA reads TGTGCCAGCAGCAAGGGAGAGGTTGATGATTCACCCCTCCACTTT.